This T cell receptor beta chain was identified in a study of blood T cell repertoires in COVID-19. The protocol was immunoSEQ multiplex PCR, while the TCRdb copy is restricted to in-frame clones and leaves out a portion. The data hold roughly 360,000 clones, with 70% to 90% observed a single time. Germline CDR1 and CDR2: SGHVS and FQNEAQ. This CDR3 region has 14 residues. Trimming left V 1 base short and J 6 bases short, with 12 bases between. Participants spanned ages roughly 18 to 95 years and resided in roughly 22 US areas. Clinical history as reported by participants underpinned cohort assignment.

Sample: PBMCs or T cells enriched from blood (not recorded which). The sequence was obtained from a woman aged 25 to 39 with acute COVID-19. The rearrangement links TRBV7-8 to TRBJ1-2; no clear D gene. The CDR3 DNA reads TGTGCCAGCAGCTTAGGCTCTCGCGGGGATGGCTACACCTTC. Protein: CASSLGSRGDGYTF.